Below, one TCR beta chain is given with its context. V was clipped by 0 bases and J by 5 bases, with 4 bases between them. The CDR3 totals 12 residues. Germline V gene lookup returns CDR1 MGHRA and CDR2 YSYEKL. This record belongs to a study of blood T cell repertoires in COVID-19. About the study: Italy, Spain and the United States were the sources of the convalescent and acute COVID-19 samples. From T cells, B-cell-depleted T cells, or PBMCs came the material, which was cDNA or gDNA.

Under the authors' procedure: Nucleated cell counts were estimated from reference gene primer amplification. Sequencing was performed with immunoSEQ multiplex PCR; in TCRdb, only in-frame clones are kept and a portion is missing. V and J calls plus clone size are reproduced from that table; the DNA served to infer D and trimming. The sample yields approximately 90,000 clones, about nine tenths seen once. V usage is TRBV4-1 and J usage is TRBJ2-5; D ambiguous. The TCR comes from a man in his 60s with COVID-19, enrolled during active disease. The sample was peripheral blood. The CDR3 reads CASSQDQETQYF. CDR3 DNA: TGCGCCAGCAGCCAAGATCAGGAGACCCAGTACTTC.